Listed below are T cell receptor beta chains from one sample, sequenced in a study of shared T cell receptors in the human thymus. Libraries were prepared by immunoSEQ multiplex PCR; TCRdb keeps only in-frame clonotypes and omits some of them. The data hold roughly 410,000 clones, with around 95% observed a single time. Sequences were obtained from thymocytes. These receptors all stem from a human donor. Each CDR3 is given with its conserved first and last residue. The order of the fields is D gene, V gene, clone size, J gene, CDR3 DNA, CDR3 protein. The D gene is left open where the match is weak. Size is stated for part of the rows, as once, few or many counts, or as a class when the clone is expanded.

D gene: .
V gene: TRBV7-2
clone size: .
J gene: TRBJ2-2
CDR3 DNA: TGTGCCAGCAGCCGATACACCGGGGAGCTGTTTTTT
CDR3 protein: CASSRYTGELFF

D gene: TRBD1
V gene: TRBV5-1
clone size: .
J gene: TRBJ1-5
CDR3 DNA: TGCGCCAGCAGCTTGTTGGGATTTCCTTCGGACAGGGAGGTTCAGCCCCAGCATTTT
CDR3 protein: CASSLLGFPSDREVQPQHF

D gene: .
V gene: TRBV7-8
clone size: .
J gene: TRBJ2-5
CDR3 DNA: TGTGCCAGCAGCTTAAGGGGGTTACAAGAGACCCAGTACTTC
CDR3 protein: CASSLRGLQETQYF

D gene: TRBD1
V gene: TRBV2
clone size: .
J gene: TRBJ1-5
CDR3 DNA: TGTGCCAGCAGTGAAGGGAGGACAGGTAATGATAGCAATCAGCCCCAGCATTTT
CDR3 protein: CASSEGRTGNDSNQPQHF

D gene: .
V gene: TRBV6-5
clone size: .
J gene: TRBJ1-1
CDR3 DNA: TGTGCCACCCTCGGGCTAAACACTGAAGCTTTCTTT
CDR3 protein: CATLGLNTEAFF

D gene: .
V gene: TRBV5-5
clone size: .
J gene: TRBJ1-1
CDR3 DNA: TGTGAAACGCTAGCTCAAAGTGGCACTGAAGCTTTCTTT
CDR3 protein: CETLAQSGTEAFF

D gene: TRBD1
V gene: TRBV7-9
clone size: .
J gene: TRBJ1-2
CDR3 DNA: TGTGCCAGCAGGCGGGACAGGGTGTGGGGCTACACCTTC
CDR3 protein: CASRRDRVWGYTF

D gene: .
V gene: TRBV27
clone size: .
J gene: TRBJ2-2
CDR3 DNA: TGTGCCAGCACCAGGACTGTGACGAACACCGGGGAGCTGTTTTTT
CDR3 protein: CASTRTVTNTGELFF

D gene: .
V gene: TRBV23-1
clone size: .
J gene: TRBJ2-7
CDR3 DNA: TGCGCCAGCAGTCTACAAGCTCCCCTAGCGTCAGGCACCTACGAGCAGTACTTC
CDR3 protein: CASSLQAPLASGTYEQYF

D gene: .
V gene: TRBV10-1
clone size: .
J gene: TRBJ2-7
CDR3 DNA: TGCGCCAGCGGGGGGGCCCTCCGGTACGAGCAGTACTTC
CDR3 protein: CASGGALRYEQYF

D gene: TRBD1
V gene: TRBV7-9
clone size: .
J gene: TRBJ2-1
CDR3 DNA: TGTGCCAGCAGCTTAGGACAGGGACCCTACAATGAGCAGTTCTTC
CDR3 protein: CASSLGQGPYNEQFF

D gene: .
V gene: TRBV9
clone size: .
J gene: TRBJ2-7
CDR3 DNA: TGTGCCAGCAGCGTAGAATCCAGGAGGCCCGCCGAGCAGTACTTC
CDR3 protein: CASSVESRRPAEQYF

D gene: TRBD1
V gene: TRBV7-3
clone size: .
J gene: TRBJ1-1
CDR3 DNA: TGTGCCAGCAGCTTCAGGGGGGGAACTGAAGCTTTCTTT
CDR3 protein: CASSFRGGTEAFF

D gene: .
V gene: TRBV14
clone size: .
J gene: TRBJ2-3
CDR3 DNA: TGTGCCAGCAGCCAAGAGAGGGTCCTCACAGATACGCAGTATTTT
CDR3 protein: CASSQERVLTDTQYF

D gene: TRBD1
V gene: TRBV19
clone size: .
J gene: TRBJ1-1
CDR3 DNA: TGTGCCAGTAGTGCGCGGGACAGACAAGTGAACACTGAAGCTTTCTTT
CDR3 protein: CASSARDRQVNTEAFF

D gene: TRBD2
V gene: TRBV7-8
clone size: few
J gene: TRBJ2-1
CDR3 DNA: TGTGCCAGCAGCCCCACAGCGGGAGGGCCTTACTACAATGAGCAGTTCTTC
CDR3 protein: CASSPTAGGPYYNEQFF

D gene: .
V gene: TRBV19
clone size: .
J gene: TRBJ1-5
CDR3 DNA: TGTGCCAGTAGTATCAGCAGGGTGAGGGATCAGCCCCAGCATTTT
CDR3 protein: CASSISRVRDQPQHF

D gene: TRBD2
V gene: TRBV15
clone size: .
J gene: TRBJ2-1
CDR3 DNA: TGTGCCACCAGCAGAGATAGGACTAGCGGGGGTTACAATGAGCAGTTCTTC
CDR3 protein: CATSRDRTSGGYNEQFF

D gene: TRBD1
V gene: TRBV27
clone size: .
J gene: TRBJ2-3
CDR3 DNA: TGTGCCAGCAGTTTATCGAGGGACAGGGCAGATACGCAGTATTTT
CDR3 protein: CASSLSRDRADTQYF

D gene: .
V gene: TRBV28
clone size: .
J gene: TRBJ1-1
CDR3 DNA: TGTGCCAGCAGTTTCCAGGTTATCATGAACACTGAAGCTTTCTTT
CDR3 protein: CASSFQVIMNTEAFF

D gene: .
V gene: TRBV5-1
clone size: .
J gene: TRBJ2-1
CDR3 DNA: TGCGCCAGCAGCTTGTTGTCCGCGGGAAAGTCACGTGAGCAGTTCTTC
CDR3 protein: CASSLLSAGKSREQFF

D gene: .
V gene: TRBV4-1
clone size: .
J gene: TRBJ1-5
CDR3 DNA: TGCGCCAGCAGCCAAGCCGGGGCAACCCATCAGCCCCAGCATTTT
CDR3 protein: CASSQAGATHQPQHF

D gene: .
V gene: TRBV9
clone size: .
J gene: TRBJ2-1
CDR3 DNA: TGTGCCAGCAGCGGATTTAGCGGCCACCGGGAAGATGAGCAGTTCTTC
CDR3 protein: CASSGFSGHREDEQFF

D gene: TRBD1
V gene: TRBV10-3
clone size: .
J gene: TRBJ1-1
CDR3 DNA: TGTGCCATCAGTGCAGGCCCGGGACAGGGAAGTACTGAAGCTTTCTTT
CDR3 protein: CAISAGPGQGSTEAFF

D gene: TRBD1
V gene: TRBV6-1
clone size: .
J gene: TRBJ1-5
CDR3 DNA: TGTGCCAGCAGTGACGGACAGGGGGAGGAAAATCAGCCCCAGCATTTT
CDR3 protein: CASSDGQGEENQPQHF

D gene: TRBD1
V gene: TRBV6-1
clone size: .
J gene: TRBJ1-2
CDR3 DNA: TGTGCCAGCAGTGAAGCCCGTTCCCGGGACAGGGGGTCTACCGACTATGGCTACACCTTC
CDR3 protein: CASSEARSRDRGSTDYGYTF

D gene: .
V gene: TRBV6-1
clone size: .
J gene: TRBJ2-7
CDR3 DNA: TGTGCCAGCAGTGAAGTGGGTCGTGACAGGATCGGCGAGCAGTACTTC
CDR3 protein: CASSEVGRDRIGEQYF

D gene: .
V gene: TRBV7-2
clone size: .
J gene: TRBJ2-3
CDR3 DNA: TGTGCCAGCAGTACGGCAACAGGGATTGGGACGCAGTATTTT
CDR3 protein: CASSTATGIGTQYF

D gene: .
V gene: TRBV7-4
clone size: .
J gene: TRBJ2-7
CDR3 DNA: TGTGCCAGCAGCCCGGGACGGATCGGACCCTACGAGCAGTACTTC
CDR3 protein: CASSPGRIGPYEQYF

D gene: .
V gene: TRBV28
clone size: .
J gene: TRBJ1-1
CDR3 DNA: TGTGCCAGCACCCTAGAGGGATTTTCAGGGACCGTGGTTGGGACTGAAGCTTTCTTT
CDR3 protein: CASTLEGFSGTVVGTEAFF

D gene: .
V gene: TRBV5-4
clone size: .
J gene: TRBJ2-2
CDR3 DNA: TGTGCCAGCAGCTTGGGTGTGTCCGGGGAGCTGTTTTTT
CDR3 protein: CASSLGVSGELFF

D gene: .
V gene: TRBV18
clone size: .
J gene: TRBJ1-4
CDR3 DNA: TGTGCCAGCTCACCAAGGCGCGATTTGGTCAGGTCTAAACTGTTTTTT
CDR3 protein: CASSPRRDLVRSKLFF

D gene: .
V gene: TRBV30
clone size: .
J gene: TRBJ2-1
CDR3 DNA: TGTGCCTGGAGTGTACTGGAGCGGCCCTCCTACAATGAGCAGTTCTTC
CDR3 protein: CAWSVLERPSYNEQFF

D gene: TRBD1
V gene: TRBV27
clone size: .
J gene: TRBJ1-2
CDR3 DNA: TGTGCCAGCAGTTTAGGCAGGGGGTATGGCTACACCTTC
CDR3 protein: CASSLGRGYGYTF

D gene: .
V gene: TRBV28
clone size: .
J gene: TRBJ1-5
CDR3 DNA: TGTGCCAGCAGTTTATCCAGGCGATTTACCAATCAGCCCCAGCATTTT
CDR3 protein: CASSLSRRFTNQPQHF

D gene: .
V gene: TRBV28
clone size: .
J gene: TRBJ2-2
CDR3 DNA: TGTGCCCTTCACCCCGATTATGGAGGTCACGGGGAGCTGTTTTTT
CDR3 protein: CALHPDYGGHGELFF

D gene: TRBD1
V gene: TRBV10-3
clone size: .
J gene: TRBJ1-2
CDR3 DNA: TGTGCCATCAGTGAGTCGATGGGGACAGGGGGCTACACCTTC
CDR3 protein: CAISESMGTGGYTF

D gene: .
V gene: TRBV10-1
clone size: .
J gene: TRBJ2-5
CDR3 DNA: TGCGCCAGCAGTGTGACAACAAGGGCCCAAGAGACCCAGTACTTC
CDR3 protein: CASSVTTRAQETQYF

D gene: TRBD2
V gene: TRBV9
clone size: .
J gene: TRBJ2-7
CDR3 DNA: TGTGCCAGCAGCGTAGAACAGGCTAGCGGGAGGCACGAGCAGTACTTC
CDR3 protein: CASSVEQASGRHEQYF

D gene: TRBD2
V gene: TRBV7-9
clone size: .
J gene: TRBJ2-1
CDR3 DNA: TGTGCCAGCAGCCTACTCTTCCTGACTAGCGGGGTCAATGAGCAGTTCTTC
CDR3 protein: CASSLLFLTSGVNEQFF

D gene: .
V gene: TRBV7-6
clone size: .
J gene: TRBJ1-3
CDR3 DNA: TGTGCCAGCAGCCCAGGGACCCCCTCTGGAAACACCATATATTTT
CDR3 protein: CASSPGTPSGNTIYF